This entry lists 29 T cell receptor beta chains sequenced from one sample in a study of blood T cell repertoires in COVID-19. The data were produced by immunoSEQ multiplex PCR, yet TCRdb's version contains in-frame clones alone and is incomplete. The sample carries roughly 240,000 clones, about four fifths recorded once. Sequences were obtained from PBMCs or T cells enriched from blood (not recorded which). The receptors derive from a woman aged 35 to 49 who had been exposed to COVID-19.

V usage is TRBV6-6 and J usage is TRBJ1-1; TRBD1 matches at 7 bases. CDR1 is MNHNY, CDR2 SVGAGI, per germline (reference sequence). With V trimmed by 2 bases and J by 9 bases, 3 bases remained unmatched. The length of the CDR3 is 12 residues. The CDR3: CASSYRGRKAFF. For the CDR3, the DNA is TGTGCCAGCAGTTACAGGGGGCGCAAAGCTTTCTTT.

The chain uses TRBV28 and TRBJ1-5; D gene uncertain. This CDR3 spans 12 amino acids. Germline lookup yields CDR1 MDHEN and CDR2 SYDVKM. Deletions cut 10 bases from V and 2 bases from J, with 9 bases between. The CDR3: CATFVGNQPQHF. The CDR3 region has the DNA TGTGCCACCTTCGTAGGCAATCAGCCCCAGCATTTT.

The V and J genes are TRBV6-5 and TRBJ1-1; 7 nucleotides line up with TRBD1. This CDR3 region has 16 residues. Germline CDR1 MNHEY, CDR2 SVGAGI. J lost 1 base, V lost 0 bases, and 5 bases had no gene match. CDR3 DNA sequence: TGTGCCAGCAGTTACTCGACCAGGGGGAAGAACACTGAAGCTTTCTTT. Its protein product is CASSYSTRGKNTEAFF.

This clone has only one observation. The chain has TRBV5-8 and TRBJ2-5; 10 bases line up with TRBD2. Looked up from germline, CDR1 is SGHTS and CDR2 is YDEGEE. CDR3 length: 18 amino acids. With 2 bases clipped from V and 7 bases from J, the junction kept 17 bases outside the gene matches. This CDR3 reads CASSFPPSASGGWRTQYF. The CDR3 DNA reads as TGTGCCAGCAGCTTCCCCCCGAGTGCTAGCGGGGGCTGGCGGACCCAGTACTTC.

This chain links TRBV11-2 with TRBJ1-2; possible D gene TRBD1, 6 bases. Trimming left V 1 base short and J 2 bases short, with 8 bases between. CDR3 size: 14 residues. Germline CDR1 and CDR2: SGHAT and FQNNGV. The CDR3: CASSLGDTNYGYTF. The CDR3 nucleotides are TGTGCCAGCAGCTTAGGGGACACGAACTATGGCTACACCTTC.

A word on this clone: Other DNA sequences in this specimen translate into the identical CDR3. This chain joins TRBV5-1 and TRBJ2-5; TRBD1 is a possible D gene (5 bases). V gave up 5 bases and J gave up 1 base, with 9 bases separating them. Germline CDR1 and CDR2: SGHRS and YFSETQ. The CDR3 has 13 amino acids. The DNA of the CDR3 is TGCGCCAGCAGGGGGCAGGTCCAAGAGACCCAGTACTTC. Protein sequence: CASRGQVQETQYF.

This chain uses TRBV18 with TRBJ2-2; no clear D gene. V lost 2 bases, J lost 0 bases, and 10 bases lay in between. CDR1 and CDR2 from the germline V gene are KGHSH and LQKENI. The CDR3 consists of 16 residues. The DNA of the CDR3 is TGTGCCAGCTCACCAGAACTACCATCGAACACCGGGGAGCTGTTTTTT. Amino acid sequence: CASSPELPSNTGELFF.

The rearrangement uses TRBV19 and TRBJ2-5; 8 bases agree with TRBD1. The V segment lost 1 base and the J segment 5 bases; nucleotides outside the gene matches: 3. Germline V gene lookup returns CDR1 LNHDA and CDR2 SQIVND (reference sequence). The CDR3 covers 14 residues. CDR3 sequence reads: CASSIGQGSETQYF. The DNA for the CDR3 is TGTGCCAGTAGTATAGGACAGGGGTCCGAGACCCAGTACTTC.

On this clone: A junction end diverges from the germline sequence, so it may reflect a read error. This chain joins TRBV12-3 or TRBV12-4 and TRBJ2-3; 7 nucleotides line up with TRBD1. The CDR3 is made up of 11 amino acids. Here the CDR3 reads CASSFVGGPHF. The DNA for the CDR3 is TGTGCCAGCAGTTTCGTAGGGGGCCCCCATTTT.

This clone has just one count. The chain joins TRBV10-2 to TRBJ1-1; a possible D gene is TRBD1 (5 bases). Germline V gives CDR1 WSHSY, CDR2 SAAADI. V lost 5 bases, J lost 1 base, and 8 bases lay in between. CDR3 length: 13 amino acids. The CDR3 DNA is TGCGCCAGCAGTCGACAGAGGAACACTGAAGCTTTCTTT. The encoded protein is CASSRQRNTEAFF.

With regard to this clone: Germline is not matched at one junction end, which may reflect a read error. The rearrangement links TRBV7-7 to TRBJ2-1, with D tentatively TRBD1 (5 bases). CDR1 is SSHAT, CDR2 FNYEAQ, per germline (reference sequence). This CDR3 region has 15 residues. The CDR3 DNA follows: TGTGCTAGCAGCCCCCAGGGTTTTTCCTACAATGAGCAGTTCTTC. It specifies CASSPQGFSYNEQFF.

This clone was counted between two and nine times. The V and J genes are TRBV11-3 and TRBJ2-1; weak D call: TRBD1 (6 bases). This CDR3 is 12 amino acids long. Germline V gene data show CDR1 as SGHNT and CDR2 as YENEEA. Trimming took off 5 bases at V and 8 bases at J, with 10 bases between the two ends. The CDR3 loop reads CASSPGGDEQFF. In DNA form, the CDR3 reads TGTGCCAGCAGCCCTGGGGGCGATGAGCAGTTCTTC.

This rearrangement joins TRBV18 to TRBJ1-2, with 8 bases fitting TRBD1. This CDR3 is 13 amino acids long. V lost 4 bases to trimming and J lost 3 bases; unmatched junction nucleotides: 1. CDR1 and CDR2 from the germline V gene are KGHSH and LQKENI. The CDR3 sequence: CASSQGQDYGYTF. DNA of the CDR3: TGTGCCAGCTCACAGGGACAGGACTATGGCTACACCTTC. The variable domain in full, completed from reference TRBV18 and TRBJ1-2, reads NAGVMQNPRHLVRRRGQEARLRCSPMKGHSHVYWYRQLPEEGLKFMVYLQKENIIDESGMPKERFSAEFPKEGPSILRIQQVVRGDSAAYFCASSQGQDYGYTFGSGTRLTVV.

Regarding this clone: The same CDR3 can be traced to other DNA sequences in this sample. The V gene is TRBV18, the J gene TRBJ1-3; maybe TRBD1 (6 bases). Trimming took off 2 bases at V and 0 bases at J, with 8 bases between the two ends. The CDR3 contains 15 residues. Germline V gene lookup returns CDR1 KGHSH and CDR2 LQKENI. The CDR3 DNA is TGTGCCAGCTCACCAGGACAGACCTCTGGAAACACCATATATTTT. It codes for CASSPGQTSGNTIYF.

The CDR3: CASSMTLDNEKLFF. The CDR3, as DNA: TGTGCCAGCAGCATGACACTAGATAATGAAAAACTGTTTTTT. The rearrangement links TRBV7-2 to TRBJ1-4; no firm D call. Germline values: CDR1 SGHTA, CDR2 FQGNSA. The CDR3 spans 14 residues. V dropped 5 bases and J dropped 4 bases, with 11 bases sitting between them.

The chain links TRBV20-1 to TRBJ2-1; 7 nucleotides align to TRBD2. V dropped 6 bases and J dropped 10; count of bases not matched to a gene: 6. Germline CDR1 and CDR2: DFQATT and SNEGSKA (reference sequence). CDR3 size: 11 residues. The CDR3 sequence is CSAERGWEQFF. In DNA form, the CDR3 reads TGCAGTGCGGAGCGGGGCTGGGAGCAGTTCTTC.

The chain carries TRBV19 and TRBJ2-1; 7 bases line up with TRBD1. Germline V gene lookup returns CDR1 LNHDA and CDR2 SQIVND (reference sequence). This CDR3 is built from 13 residues. J lost 7 bases, V lost 6 bases, and 6 bases had no gene match. The CDR3 nucleotides read TGTGCCAGTAGCTCCCTACAGGGGAATGAGCAGTTCTTC. This sequence encodes CASSSLQGNEQFF.

This clone was seen just once. The gene calls are TRBV18 and TRBJ2-5; TRBD2 aligns across 12 bases. The CDR3 covers 17 residues. Germline V gene lookup returns CDR1 KGHSH and CDR2 LQKENI. V lost 2 bases, J lost 5 bases, and 9 bases stayed unmatched. The CDR3, as DNA: TGTGCCAGCTCACCATCGACTAGCGGGGGCACGACGGAGACCCAGTACTTC. Residues: CASSPSTSGGTTETQYF.

This sequence joins TRBV25-1 and TRBJ1-1; 8 bases map to TRBD1. Per the germline V gene, CDR1 is MGHDK and CDR2 is SYGVNS. CDR3 length: 14 residues. Trimming took 3 bases from V and 7 from J; bases not matched to a gene: 7. The CDR3 protein is CASSDADRALEAFF. CDR3 sequence (DNA): TGTGCCAGCAGTGATGCGGACAGGGCCCTTGAAGCTTTCTTT.

The chain is built from TRBV6-5 and TRBJ2-7; TRBD1 matches 9 bases. CDR3 length: 14 residues. CDR1 and CDR2 from the germline V gene are MNHEY and SVGAGI. Trimming took 3 bases from V and 2 from J; bases not matched to a gene: 2. The CDR3 region is CASSYGTGPYEQYF. The CDR3 nucleotides are TGTGCCAGCAGTTATGGGACAGGGCCCTACGAGCAGTACTTC.

The chain combines TRBV19 with TRBJ1-1; possible D gene TRBD1, 6 bases. V was clipped by 5 bases and J by 6 bases, with 16 bases between them. CDR3 size: 14 residues. Per the germline V gene, CDR1 is LNHDA and CDR2 is SQIVND (reference sequence). The CDR3 reads CASSPQGGGPEAFF. The CDR3 nucleotides are TGTGCCAGTAGTCCCCAAGGGGGGGGACCTGAAGCTTTCTTT.

There are a few counts of this clone. The rearrangement links TRBV28 to TRBJ2-3, with TRBD2 matching over 13 bases. Germline values: CDR1 MDHEN, CDR2 SYDVKM. Unmatched junction bases numbered 11, after V lost 6 bases and J lost 5 bases. The length of the CDR3 is 17 residues. CDR3 DNA: TGTGCCAGCAGGGGGACTAGCGGGGCGAGAGGCGGAGATACGCAGTATTTT. Translated: CASRGTSGARGGDTQYF.

The chain couples TRBV12-3 or TRBV12-4 to TRBJ1-1; D is uncertain. The CDR3 runs 13 residues. Trimming removed 3 bases from V and 1 base from J, with 6 bases in between. The CDR3 is CASSFAGNTEAFF. DNA of the CDR3: TGTGCCAGCAGTTTCGCGGGGAACACTGAAGCTTTCTTT.

The chain carries TRBV5-4 and TRBJ2-6; tentative D call: TRBD1 (5 bases). Trimming stripped 1 base from V and 0 bases from J, with 5 bases between. The germline V gene encodes CDR1 SGHNT and CDR2 YYREEE (reference sequence). The CDR3 has 15 amino acids. This CDR3 reads CASSLQGSGANVLTF. The CDR3 nucleotides read TGTGCCAGCAGCTTGCAGGGCTCTGGGGCCAACGTCCTGACTTTC.

This clone was detected once. The rearrangement uses TRBV9 and TRBJ1-6; a weak D match, TRBD1 (6 bases). Trimming stripped 0 bases from V and 14 bases from J, with 15 bases between. Germline CDR1 SGDLS, CDR2 YYNGEE. The CDR3 runs to 14 residues. DNA for the CDR3: TGTGCCAGCAGCGTAGGGGGCGGCGAGGGGGCCCTCCACTTT. Protein product: CASSVGGGEGALHF.

This clone was recorded a few times. The V and J genes are TRBV5-1 and TRBJ1-2; 9 bases are a match to TRBD1. Per germline, CDR1 SGHRS and CDR2 YFSETQ. This CDR3 is 13 amino acids long. Unmatched junction bases numbered 3, after V lost 4 bases and J lost 5 bases. As DNA, the CDR3 is TGCGCCAGCAGCCCCGGGACAGGGTATGGCTACACCTTC. This codes for CASSPGTGYGYTF.

This rearrangement joins TRBV7-9 to TRBJ1-2; D remains unclear. Trimming cost V 0 bases and J 1 base, with 6 bases left between them. The length of the CDR3 is 14 residues. Germline lookup yields CDR1 SEHNR and CDR2 FQNEAQ (reference sequence). Written as DNA, the CDR3 is TGTGCCAGCAGCTTAGCATCTTATAACTATGGCTACACCTTC. It encodes CASSLASYNYGYTF.

The J gene is TRBJ2-3, the V gene TRBV27, with D unresolved. Deletions cut 5 bases from V and 4 bases from J, with 13 bases between. Germline loops: CDR1 MNHEY, CDR2 SMNVEV (reference sequence). The CDR3 runs to 14 residues. This CDR3 reads CASSPRWAADTQYF. The DNA of the CDR3 is TGTGCCAGCAGTCCCCGGTGGGCAGCAGATACGCAGTATTTT.

The chain is built from TRBV2 and TRBJ2-5; 7 positions agree with TRBD1. V was clipped by 9 bases and J by 4 bases; unmatched bases: 5. The CDR3 is 12 amino acids. Germline-derived CDR1 and CDR2 are SNHLY and FYNNEI. The CDR3 DNA reads TGTGCCAGTAGTTGGACAGGAGAGACCCAGTACTTC. Translation: CASSWTGETQYF.